This TCR beta chain originates from a study of T-cell memory formation after mild COVID-19 (dated by TCRdb to the early 2020s). Concerning the study at large: TCR sequence clusters from the two donors were largely donor specific. In two donors, T-cell clones that expanded and contracted after mild COVID-19 were followed by sequencing TCRalpha and TCRbeta repertoires longitudinally. Two young, previously healthy adult volunteers, one female and one male, were included in the cohort.

This clonotype was recorded a few times. Which antigen it targets is not known. Per-nucleotide qualities are absent, and no much larger clonotype sits a single base away. V sheds 0 bases and J sheds 2 bases, leaving 5 bases between their ends. The CDR3 starts with the cysteine, ends with the phenylalanine, and has 13 residues. Left in the record is the CDR3 DNA by itself, 39 bases read in frame from the first base. CDR1 and CDR2 are drawn from the germline V gene: SGHVS, FNYEAQ. Ficoll-Paque density gradient centrifugation was the method used to isolate PBMCs. Study-level results and caveats: Balanced CD4/CD8 phenotypes were observed for clones contracting from day 15 to 85, whereas a bias towards CD4+ was observed for a second wave of clones expanding from day 15 to 37. The study included only a couple of mild cases, and larger cohorts that include severe cases with pre-infection samples were judged to be necessary. Contracting CD4+ clones were found mainly in CM and EM memory subsets, while CD8+ clones were enriched in EMRA. The second-wave clones that peaked on day 37 were not confirmed to be SARS-CoV-2 specific. Some responding clones were detected in pre-infection memory, which suggested that pre-existing cross-reactive memory T cells had joined the SARS-CoV-2 response.

For sequencing, an Illumina NovaSeq 6000 was employed. TCRalpha and TCRbeta cDNA libraries were constructed by 5'RACE with constant-segment primers, with sample barcodes and unique molecular identifiers being introduced. RNA was extracted from every sample with Trizol reagent. Libraries were amplified in two PCR steps, with a second sample barcode and Illumina TruSeq adapters added in the second step. The libraries were sequenced on an Illumina NovaSeq using 2 x 150 bp paired-end reads. As for how the authors treated the data: Demultiplexing of reads and collapsing into UMI-guided consensus sequences were performed with migec v1.2.7. With mixcr v2.1.11, UMI consensuses were aligned to TRA and TRB V and J templates and assembled into clonotypes. Clonotypes were classified as expanded or contracted when called significant by both edgeR and NoisET, with noise models trained on biological replicates. For edgeR calls, a false discovery rate-adjusted p below 0.01 and a log2 fold-change threshold of 1 were applied. As an exploratory analysis of dynamics, max-normalized trajectories of the 1000 most abundant clonotypes were examined with PCA combined with hierarchical clustering. Separately sequenced CD4+ and CD8+ repertoires were used to assign the CD4 or CD8 phenotype of responding clones. TCRdb handled the public reads itself, with Q25 trimming in fastp and clone calling in MiXCR, and kept productive beta chains. Rows with one shared CDR3 protein collapse into an entry with the most common genes and DNA. Here the V and J calls rest on TCRdb's processing, not on the authors' analysis. The sample yields 100,000 to 150,000 distinct CDR3 sequences; about 6% were counted once. Approximately 2.1% of the sample belongs to the ten largest clones.

The sample was PBMCs or a T cell subset sorted from them (not recorded which). The chain is assembled from TRBV7-6 and TRBJ2-7; the D gene identity is not certain. This clonotype was obtained from an adult woman who had mild COVID-19 (a few samples of this study predate the infection). The sample titles of this study are shuffled in the database, so cell type and time point are left out; the donor was told from shared clones. CDR3 protein: CASSLAFTYEQYF. The nucleotides are TGTGCCAGCAGCTTAGCGTTCACCTACGAGCAGTACTTC.